A selection of T cell receptor beta chains follows, all from one sample in a study of T cell responses to AZD1222 COVID-19 vaccine. Only in-frame clones appear in the TCRdb table, and some are missing; sequencing was by immunoSEQ multiplex PCR. The sample lists around 150,000 clones; more than 85% were seen once. The sample was peripheral blood, taken 28 days after the second AZD1222 dose. These receptor sequences come from an adult who received the AZD1222 COVID-19 vaccine. CDR3s leave out the opening cysteine and the closing phenylalanine or tryptophan. Fields, in order: CDR3 protein, V gene, J gene.

ASSFVEVPNKNEQF	TRBV5-6	TRBJ2-1
ASSPLRGLAGTYNEQF	TRBV18	TRBJ2-1
ASSLGGTGSSGNTIY	TRBV6-6	TRBJ1-3
ASSVGTAAYGYT	TRBV9	TRBJ1-2
ASSALSGTNEKLF	TRBV2	TRBJ1-4
AIRTGTSNVHEQF	TRBV10-3	TRBJ2-1
ASSQRGTDTQY	TRBV14	TRBJ2-3
ASRQTGTASLREQY	TRBV14	TRBJ2-7
ASSLTGQPNYGYT	TRBV27	TRBJ1-2
ASSPRDRGPYNEQF	TRBV7-9	TRBJ2-1
ASSASTGNTGELF	TRBV5-1	TRBJ2-2
ASSVGEATNEKLF	TRBV9	TRBJ1-4
ASSTGDPGNSPLH	TRBV6-6	TRBJ1-6
ASRDRDRNTDTQY	TRBV10-2	TRBJ2-3
ASSDRTDLNTEAF	TRBV9	TRBJ1-1
ASSLEQGYFGYT	TRBV5-1	TRBJ1-2
ASSLQKPQILNYGYT	TRBV27	TRBJ1-2
ASRGGPAYGYT	TRBV27	TRBJ1-2
ASSEAPRVKTARPQH	TRBV2	TRBJ1-5
ASSLPGARETQY	TRBV5-6	TRBJ2-5
ASSFDQDTEAF	TRBV12-3/TRBV12-4	TRBJ1-1
ASSPLGGYGYT	TRBV12-3/TRBV12-4	TRBJ1-2
ASSFDRGGEQF	TRBV7-8	TRBJ2-1
ASSTGTSGRETQY	TRBV9	TRBJ2-5
ASSFETGGLNTEAF	TRBV5-1	TRBJ1-1